The rows below give T cell receptor beta chains drawn from one sample of a study of shared clonotypes between healthy human individuals. TCRdb keeps only in-frame clones here, not all; method: immunoSEQ multiplex PCR. The profile shows roughly 770,000 clones, around 96% of them singletons. Sample: naive CD8+ T cells sorted from blood. The receptors here all came from a man younger than 45 in good health. Each CDR3 is given with its conserved first and last residue. The order of the fields is clone size, D gene, CDR3 length, J gene, V gene, CDR3 DNA, CDR3 protein. The D gene is left open where the match is weak. Where a row states a size, it is once, few, many or the class of an expanded clone; other rows omit it.

clone_size: -
d_call: -
cdr3_length: 16
j_call: TRBJ2-2
v_call: TRBV5-5
cdr3_nt: TGTGCCAGCAGCTTGCTAGCAGGAGTAAACACCGGGGAGCTGTTTTTT
cdr3_aa: CASSLLAGVNTGELFF

clone_size: -
d_call: -
cdr3_length: 13
j_call: TRBJ1-5
v_call: TRBV7-9
cdr3_nt: TGTGCCAGCAGCTTCCCCCCGGACCAGCCCCAGCATTTT
cdr3_aa: CASSFPPDQPQHF

clone_size: -
d_call: TRBD1
cdr3_length: 17
j_call: TRBJ1-1
v_call: TRBV19
cdr3_nt: TGTGCCAGTAGTACACAGGACAGGGGCGATATGAACACTGAAGCTTTCTTT
cdr3_aa: CASSTQDRGDMNTEAFF

clone_size: -
d_call: TRBD1
cdr3_length: 13
j_call: TRBJ2-7
v_call: TRBV6-5
cdr3_nt: TGTGCCAGCAGTGGGGGACAGCTTATCGAGCAGTACTTC
cdr3_aa: CASSGGQLIEQYF

clone_size: -
d_call: -
cdr3_length: 19
j_call: TRBJ2-7
v_call: TRBV7-9
cdr3_nt: TGTGCCAGCAGCCCCGAACTGTTAACTAGTCGGAGAAGCTCCTACGAGCAGTACTTC
cdr3_aa: CASSPELLTSRRSSYEQYF

clone_size: -
d_call: -
cdr3_length: 15
j_call: TRBJ2-3
v_call: TRBV6-5
cdr3_nt: TGTGCCAGCAGTTACTCGGAATACGACACAGATACGCAGTATTTT
cdr3_aa: CASSYSEYDTDTQYF

clone_size: few
d_call: -
cdr3_length: 14
j_call: TRBJ2-7
v_call: TRBV5-5
cdr3_nt: TGTGCCAGCAGCTTACGACAGGGAGGCTACGAGCAGTACTTC
cdr3_aa: CASSLRQGGYEQYF

clone_size: -
d_call: TRBD1
cdr3_length: 14
j_call: TRBJ1-2
v_call: TRBV9
cdr3_nt: TGTGCCAGCAGCGTAAGGGACAGGGGCTATGGCTACACCTTC
cdr3_aa: CASSVRDRGYGYTF

clone_size: -
d_call: -
cdr3_length: 14
j_call: TRBJ2-1
v_call: TRBV19
cdr3_nt: TGTGCCAGTAGTATTGGGTCAGGGGTCAATGAGCAGTTCTTC
cdr3_aa: CASSIGSGVNEQFF

clone_size: -
d_call: -
cdr3_length: 17
j_call: TRBJ1-2
v_call: TRBV29-1
cdr3_nt: TGCAGCGTTAAACAGGGCCCGCCCGGGGTATGGAACTATGGCTACACCTTC
cdr3_aa: CSVKQGPPGVWNYGYTF

clone_size: -
d_call: -
cdr3_length: 15
j_call: TRBJ2-2
v_call: TRBV9
cdr3_nt: TGTGCCAGCAGCGTAGGGCAGGGGAACACCGGGGAGCTGTTTTTT
cdr3_aa: CASSVGQGNTGELFF

clone_size: -
d_call: -
cdr3_length: 15
j_call: TRBJ1-4
v_call: TRBV2
cdr3_nt: TGTGCCAGCAGGCAACAGGGTTTTCTTAATGAAAAACTGTTTTTT
cdr3_aa: CASRQQGFLNEKLFF

clone_size: -
d_call: TRBD1
cdr3_length: 15
j_call: TRBJ2-7
v_call: TRBV7-8
cdr3_nt: TGTGCCAGCAGCTCACCCGGGACAGGGGACTACGAGCAGTACTTC
cdr3_aa: CASSSPGTGDYEQYF

clone_size: -
d_call: -
cdr3_length: 12
j_call: TRBJ1-2
v_call: TRBV29-1
cdr3_nt: TGCAGCGTTGAACAGGGAACCTATGGCTACACCTTC
cdr3_aa: CSVEQGTYGYTF

clone_size: -
d_call: TRBD2
cdr3_length: 16
j_call: TRBJ2-3
v_call: TRBV11-2
cdr3_nt: TGTGCCAGCAGCTCGACGACTAGCGGGAGTGGAGATACGCAGTATTTT
cdr3_aa: CASSSTTSGSGDTQYF

clone_size: -
d_call: -
cdr3_length: 14
j_call: TRBJ1-2
v_call: TRBV21-1
cdr3_nt: TGTGCCAGCAGAAAAGCGGGGCCAAAGGGGGGCTACACCTTC
cdr3_aa: CASRKAGPKGGYTF

clone_size: -
d_call: -
cdr3_length: 14
j_call: TRBJ2-7
v_call: TRBV27
cdr3_nt: TGTGCCAGCAGTTCCCGGGCCAGAGGCGACGAGCAGTACTTC
cdr3_aa: CASSSRARGDEQYF

clone_size: -
d_call: -
cdr3_length: 14
j_call: TRBJ2-7
v_call: TRBV6-1
cdr3_nt: TGTGCCAGCTCTATCCTTCGCCGGCCCTACGAGCAGTACTTC
cdr3_aa: CASSILRRPYEQYF

clone_size: -
d_call: -
cdr3_length: 12
j_call: TRBJ2-3
v_call: TRBV5-3
cdr3_nt: TGTGCCAGAAGCTTTAGCACAGATACGCAGTATTTT
cdr3_aa: CARSFSTDTQYF

clone_size: -
d_call: -
cdr3_length: 13
j_call: TRBJ2-7
v_call: TRBV7-9
cdr3_nt: TGTGCCAGCAGCTTCAGGGGAACCTACGAGCAGTACTTC
cdr3_aa: CASSFRGTYEQYF

clone_size: -
d_call: TRBD1
cdr3_length: 14
j_call: TRBJ2-1
v_call: TRBV30
cdr3_nt: TGTGCCTGGAGTCCAGGGGGCTCCTACAATGAGCAGTTCTTC
cdr3_aa: CAWSPGGSYNEQFF

clone_size: -
d_call: -
cdr3_length: 13
j_call: TRBJ2-7
v_call: TRBV7-2
cdr3_nt: TGTGCCAGCAGCTTTTGGGGCGGCTACGAGCAGTACTTC
cdr3_aa: CASSFWGGYEQYF

clone_size: once
d_call: TRBD1
cdr3_length: 16
j_call: TRBJ2-5
v_call: TRBV27
cdr3_nt: TGTGCCAGCAGTTTACAGGGACAGGGGAGTTTAGAGACCCAGTACTTC
cdr3_aa: CASSLQGQGSLETQYF

clone_size: -
d_call: TRBD1
cdr3_length: 14
j_call: TRBJ2-7
v_call: TRBV2
cdr3_nt: TGTGCCAGCAGTGAGGGGACAGGGGTATACGAGCAGTACTTC
cdr3_aa: CASSEGTGVYEQYF

clone_size: -
d_call: -
cdr3_length: 15
j_call: TRBJ2-1
v_call: TRBV6-5
cdr3_nt: TGTGCCAGCAGTTACTATGGCGGGATCCTCCATGAGCAGTTCTTC
cdr3_aa: CASSYYGGILHEQFF

clone_size: -
d_call: -
cdr3_length: 14
j_call: TRBJ2-1
v_call: TRBV18
cdr3_nt: TGTGCCAGCTCACCACCGATGTCCTACAATGAGCAGTTCTTC
cdr3_aa: CASSPPMSYNEQFF

clone_size: -
d_call: -
cdr3_length: 12
j_call: TRBJ1-4
v_call: TRBV29-1
cdr3_nt: TGCAGCGTTGGTTGGGGTGGAGAAAAACTGTTTTTT
cdr3_aa: CSVGWGGEKLFF

clone_size: -
d_call: -
cdr3_length: 15
j_call: TRBJ1-5
v_call: TRBV18
cdr3_nt: TGTGCCAGCTCACCAAAATTCGACGACAATCAGCCCCAGCATTTT
cdr3_aa: CASSPKFDDNQPQHF

clone_size: -
d_call: TRBD2
cdr3_length: 15
j_call: TRBJ2-3
v_call: TRBV6-1
cdr3_nt: TGTGCCAGCAAGAGGACCGGGGGGGGCACAGATACGCAGTATTTT
cdr3_aa: CASKRTGGGTDTQYF

clone_size: -
d_call: -
cdr3_length: 13
j_call: TRBJ1-1
v_call: TRBV7-8
cdr3_nt: TGTGCCAGCAGCTTACATCACTACACTGAAGCTTTCTTT
cdr3_aa: CASSLHHYTEAFF

clone_size: -
d_call: -
cdr3_length: 16
j_call: TRBJ2-3
v_call: TRBV27
cdr3_nt: TGTGCCAGCAGTGTTCGGGAAGCCCAGGGCACAGATACGCAGTATTTT
cdr3_aa: CASSVREAQGTDTQYF

clone_size: -
d_call: -
cdr3_length: 14
j_call: TRBJ1-5
v_call: TRBV27
cdr3_nt: TGTGCCAGCAGTCCAAAGCGAGCCAATCAGCCCCAGCATTTT
cdr3_aa: CASSPKRANQPQHF

clone_size: -
d_call: -
cdr3_length: 14
j_call: TRBJ1-1
v_call: TRBV27
cdr3_nt: TGTGCCAGTCGGTCGAGTGGGGTATACACTGAAGCTTTCTTT
cdr3_aa: CASRSSGVYTEAFF

clone_size: -
d_call: -
cdr3_length: 13
j_call: TRBJ2-2
v_call: TRBV4-1
cdr3_nt: TGCGCCAGCAGCCCAATCATAACCGGGGAGCTGTTTTTT
cdr3_aa: CASSPIITGELFF

clone_size: -
d_call: -
cdr3_length: 12
j_call: TRBJ2-2
v_call: TRBV7-6
cdr3_nt: TGTGCCAGCAGCTCCGTTTACGGGGAGCTGTTTTTT
cdr3_aa: CASSSVYGELFF

clone_size: -
d_call: -
cdr3_length: 16
j_call: TRBJ1-1
v_call: TRBV15
cdr3_nt: TGTGCCACCAGCAGAGATAGCCCGACGAGGGGATCTGAAGCTTTCTTT
cdr3_aa: CATSRDSPTRGSEAFF

clone_size: -
d_call: -
cdr3_length: 12
j_call: TRBJ2-3
v_call: TRBV7-2
cdr3_nt: TGTGCCGGCAGCCAACCACCAGATACGCAGTATTTT
cdr3_aa: CAGSQPPDTQYF

clone_size: -
d_call: -
cdr3_length: 13
j_call: TRBJ1-1
v_call: TRBV13
cdr3_nt: TGTGCCAGCAGCTTAGGAGGGACTAGTGAAGCTTTCTTT
cdr3_aa: CASSLGGTSEAFF

clone_size: -
d_call: -
cdr3_length: 15
j_call: TRBJ1-2
v_call: TRBV6-1
cdr3_nt: TGTGCCAGCAGTGAATTAGGGGGGTCCAAGACAACATCACCCTTC
cdr3_aa: CASSELGGSKTTSPF

clone_size: -
d_call: -
cdr3_length: 15
j_call: TRBJ2-1
v_call: TRBV27
cdr3_nt: TGTGCCAGCAGTTTGGGCGGTCGGTCCTACAATGAGCAGTTCTTC
cdr3_aa: CASSLGGRSYNEQFF

clone_size: -
d_call: -
cdr3_length: 12
j_call: TRBJ2-7
v_call: TRBV2
cdr3_nt: TGTGCCATTACAGGGGAGGATTACGAGCAGTACTTC
cdr3_aa: CAITGEDYEQYF

clone_size: -
d_call: TRBD1
cdr3_length: 16
j_call: TRBJ1-4
v_call: TRBV9
cdr3_nt: TGTGCCAGCAGCGTATCAGGGGGCCAGGGGAAGGAAAAACTGTTTTTT
cdr3_aa: CASSVSGGQGKEKLFF

clone_size: once
d_call: -
cdr3_length: 13
j_call: TRBJ1-2
v_call: TRBV7-9
cdr3_nt: TGTGCCTCCACGGGACAACTACTATTTGGTCGTACCTTC
cdr3_aa: CASTGQLLFGRTF

clone_size: -
d_call: -
cdr3_length: 13
j_call: TRBJ1-1
v_call: TRBV19
cdr3_nt: TGTGCCAGTGGTCCGTCGGGGAACACTGAAGCTTTCTTT
cdr3_aa: CASGPSGNTEAFF

clone_size: -
d_call: TRBD2
cdr3_length: 15
j_call: TRBJ2-7
v_call: TRBV6-5
cdr3_nt: TGTGCCAGCAGTTACTCTACGCACGGGGGGGGAGAGCAGTACTTC
cdr3_aa: CASSYSTHGGGEQYF

clone_size: -
d_call: TRBD2
cdr3_length: 14
j_call: TRBJ2-7
v_call: TRBV13
cdr3_nt: TGTGCCAGCAGCCGACTAGCGGGGAACTACGAGCAGTACTTC
cdr3_aa: CASSRLAGNYEQYF

clone_size: once
d_call: -
cdr3_length: 12
j_call: TRBJ2-7
v_call: TRBV2
cdr3_nt: TGTGCCAGCAGACCCAGGGTCTACGAGCAGTACTTC
cdr3_aa: CASRPRVYEQYF

clone_size: -
d_call: -
cdr3_length: 15
j_call: TRBJ1-2
v_call: TRBV4-1
cdr3_nt: TGCGCCAGCAGCCAAATACCCGGGGCCATCGGCGGCTACACCTTC
cdr3_aa: CASSQIPGAIGGYTF

clone_size: once
d_call: -
cdr3_length: 12
j_call: TRBJ2-1
v_call: TRBV30
cdr3_nt: TGTGCCTGGACAGCCGGAGCCCTTGAGCAGTTCTTC
cdr3_aa: CAWTAGALEQFF

clone_size: -
d_call: TRBD2
cdr3_length: 13
j_call: TRBJ2-7
v_call: TRBV29-1
cdr3_nt: TGCAGCGTTGAGGAGCGGGGGGCCTACGAGCAGTACTTC
cdr3_aa: CSVEERGAYEQYF

clone_size: -
d_call: TRBD1
cdr3_length: 17
j_call: TRBJ2-7
v_call: TRBV4-1
cdr3_nt: TGCGCCAGCAGCCAAGATACGGGGACAGGGAGGTCCTACGAGCAGTACTTC
cdr3_aa: CASSQDTGTGRSYEQYF

clone_size: once
d_call: -
cdr3_length: 15
j_call: TRBJ2-7
v_call: TRBV5-8
cdr3_nt: TGTGCCAGCAGCTTAGGGGGGCTACGATCCTACGAGCAGTACTTC
cdr3_aa: CASSLGGLRSYEQYF

clone_size: -
d_call: -
cdr3_length: 13
j_call: TRBJ1-5
v_call: TRBV19
cdr3_nt: TGTGCCAGTACTCCGATGGGTAATCAGCCCCAGCATTTT
cdr3_aa: CASTPMGNQPQHF

clone_size: -
d_call: -
cdr3_length: 12
j_call: TRBJ2-2
v_call: TRBV29-1
cdr3_nt: TGCAGCGTTGTAACTGAGACCGGGGAGCTGTTTTTT
cdr3_aa: CSVVTETGELFF